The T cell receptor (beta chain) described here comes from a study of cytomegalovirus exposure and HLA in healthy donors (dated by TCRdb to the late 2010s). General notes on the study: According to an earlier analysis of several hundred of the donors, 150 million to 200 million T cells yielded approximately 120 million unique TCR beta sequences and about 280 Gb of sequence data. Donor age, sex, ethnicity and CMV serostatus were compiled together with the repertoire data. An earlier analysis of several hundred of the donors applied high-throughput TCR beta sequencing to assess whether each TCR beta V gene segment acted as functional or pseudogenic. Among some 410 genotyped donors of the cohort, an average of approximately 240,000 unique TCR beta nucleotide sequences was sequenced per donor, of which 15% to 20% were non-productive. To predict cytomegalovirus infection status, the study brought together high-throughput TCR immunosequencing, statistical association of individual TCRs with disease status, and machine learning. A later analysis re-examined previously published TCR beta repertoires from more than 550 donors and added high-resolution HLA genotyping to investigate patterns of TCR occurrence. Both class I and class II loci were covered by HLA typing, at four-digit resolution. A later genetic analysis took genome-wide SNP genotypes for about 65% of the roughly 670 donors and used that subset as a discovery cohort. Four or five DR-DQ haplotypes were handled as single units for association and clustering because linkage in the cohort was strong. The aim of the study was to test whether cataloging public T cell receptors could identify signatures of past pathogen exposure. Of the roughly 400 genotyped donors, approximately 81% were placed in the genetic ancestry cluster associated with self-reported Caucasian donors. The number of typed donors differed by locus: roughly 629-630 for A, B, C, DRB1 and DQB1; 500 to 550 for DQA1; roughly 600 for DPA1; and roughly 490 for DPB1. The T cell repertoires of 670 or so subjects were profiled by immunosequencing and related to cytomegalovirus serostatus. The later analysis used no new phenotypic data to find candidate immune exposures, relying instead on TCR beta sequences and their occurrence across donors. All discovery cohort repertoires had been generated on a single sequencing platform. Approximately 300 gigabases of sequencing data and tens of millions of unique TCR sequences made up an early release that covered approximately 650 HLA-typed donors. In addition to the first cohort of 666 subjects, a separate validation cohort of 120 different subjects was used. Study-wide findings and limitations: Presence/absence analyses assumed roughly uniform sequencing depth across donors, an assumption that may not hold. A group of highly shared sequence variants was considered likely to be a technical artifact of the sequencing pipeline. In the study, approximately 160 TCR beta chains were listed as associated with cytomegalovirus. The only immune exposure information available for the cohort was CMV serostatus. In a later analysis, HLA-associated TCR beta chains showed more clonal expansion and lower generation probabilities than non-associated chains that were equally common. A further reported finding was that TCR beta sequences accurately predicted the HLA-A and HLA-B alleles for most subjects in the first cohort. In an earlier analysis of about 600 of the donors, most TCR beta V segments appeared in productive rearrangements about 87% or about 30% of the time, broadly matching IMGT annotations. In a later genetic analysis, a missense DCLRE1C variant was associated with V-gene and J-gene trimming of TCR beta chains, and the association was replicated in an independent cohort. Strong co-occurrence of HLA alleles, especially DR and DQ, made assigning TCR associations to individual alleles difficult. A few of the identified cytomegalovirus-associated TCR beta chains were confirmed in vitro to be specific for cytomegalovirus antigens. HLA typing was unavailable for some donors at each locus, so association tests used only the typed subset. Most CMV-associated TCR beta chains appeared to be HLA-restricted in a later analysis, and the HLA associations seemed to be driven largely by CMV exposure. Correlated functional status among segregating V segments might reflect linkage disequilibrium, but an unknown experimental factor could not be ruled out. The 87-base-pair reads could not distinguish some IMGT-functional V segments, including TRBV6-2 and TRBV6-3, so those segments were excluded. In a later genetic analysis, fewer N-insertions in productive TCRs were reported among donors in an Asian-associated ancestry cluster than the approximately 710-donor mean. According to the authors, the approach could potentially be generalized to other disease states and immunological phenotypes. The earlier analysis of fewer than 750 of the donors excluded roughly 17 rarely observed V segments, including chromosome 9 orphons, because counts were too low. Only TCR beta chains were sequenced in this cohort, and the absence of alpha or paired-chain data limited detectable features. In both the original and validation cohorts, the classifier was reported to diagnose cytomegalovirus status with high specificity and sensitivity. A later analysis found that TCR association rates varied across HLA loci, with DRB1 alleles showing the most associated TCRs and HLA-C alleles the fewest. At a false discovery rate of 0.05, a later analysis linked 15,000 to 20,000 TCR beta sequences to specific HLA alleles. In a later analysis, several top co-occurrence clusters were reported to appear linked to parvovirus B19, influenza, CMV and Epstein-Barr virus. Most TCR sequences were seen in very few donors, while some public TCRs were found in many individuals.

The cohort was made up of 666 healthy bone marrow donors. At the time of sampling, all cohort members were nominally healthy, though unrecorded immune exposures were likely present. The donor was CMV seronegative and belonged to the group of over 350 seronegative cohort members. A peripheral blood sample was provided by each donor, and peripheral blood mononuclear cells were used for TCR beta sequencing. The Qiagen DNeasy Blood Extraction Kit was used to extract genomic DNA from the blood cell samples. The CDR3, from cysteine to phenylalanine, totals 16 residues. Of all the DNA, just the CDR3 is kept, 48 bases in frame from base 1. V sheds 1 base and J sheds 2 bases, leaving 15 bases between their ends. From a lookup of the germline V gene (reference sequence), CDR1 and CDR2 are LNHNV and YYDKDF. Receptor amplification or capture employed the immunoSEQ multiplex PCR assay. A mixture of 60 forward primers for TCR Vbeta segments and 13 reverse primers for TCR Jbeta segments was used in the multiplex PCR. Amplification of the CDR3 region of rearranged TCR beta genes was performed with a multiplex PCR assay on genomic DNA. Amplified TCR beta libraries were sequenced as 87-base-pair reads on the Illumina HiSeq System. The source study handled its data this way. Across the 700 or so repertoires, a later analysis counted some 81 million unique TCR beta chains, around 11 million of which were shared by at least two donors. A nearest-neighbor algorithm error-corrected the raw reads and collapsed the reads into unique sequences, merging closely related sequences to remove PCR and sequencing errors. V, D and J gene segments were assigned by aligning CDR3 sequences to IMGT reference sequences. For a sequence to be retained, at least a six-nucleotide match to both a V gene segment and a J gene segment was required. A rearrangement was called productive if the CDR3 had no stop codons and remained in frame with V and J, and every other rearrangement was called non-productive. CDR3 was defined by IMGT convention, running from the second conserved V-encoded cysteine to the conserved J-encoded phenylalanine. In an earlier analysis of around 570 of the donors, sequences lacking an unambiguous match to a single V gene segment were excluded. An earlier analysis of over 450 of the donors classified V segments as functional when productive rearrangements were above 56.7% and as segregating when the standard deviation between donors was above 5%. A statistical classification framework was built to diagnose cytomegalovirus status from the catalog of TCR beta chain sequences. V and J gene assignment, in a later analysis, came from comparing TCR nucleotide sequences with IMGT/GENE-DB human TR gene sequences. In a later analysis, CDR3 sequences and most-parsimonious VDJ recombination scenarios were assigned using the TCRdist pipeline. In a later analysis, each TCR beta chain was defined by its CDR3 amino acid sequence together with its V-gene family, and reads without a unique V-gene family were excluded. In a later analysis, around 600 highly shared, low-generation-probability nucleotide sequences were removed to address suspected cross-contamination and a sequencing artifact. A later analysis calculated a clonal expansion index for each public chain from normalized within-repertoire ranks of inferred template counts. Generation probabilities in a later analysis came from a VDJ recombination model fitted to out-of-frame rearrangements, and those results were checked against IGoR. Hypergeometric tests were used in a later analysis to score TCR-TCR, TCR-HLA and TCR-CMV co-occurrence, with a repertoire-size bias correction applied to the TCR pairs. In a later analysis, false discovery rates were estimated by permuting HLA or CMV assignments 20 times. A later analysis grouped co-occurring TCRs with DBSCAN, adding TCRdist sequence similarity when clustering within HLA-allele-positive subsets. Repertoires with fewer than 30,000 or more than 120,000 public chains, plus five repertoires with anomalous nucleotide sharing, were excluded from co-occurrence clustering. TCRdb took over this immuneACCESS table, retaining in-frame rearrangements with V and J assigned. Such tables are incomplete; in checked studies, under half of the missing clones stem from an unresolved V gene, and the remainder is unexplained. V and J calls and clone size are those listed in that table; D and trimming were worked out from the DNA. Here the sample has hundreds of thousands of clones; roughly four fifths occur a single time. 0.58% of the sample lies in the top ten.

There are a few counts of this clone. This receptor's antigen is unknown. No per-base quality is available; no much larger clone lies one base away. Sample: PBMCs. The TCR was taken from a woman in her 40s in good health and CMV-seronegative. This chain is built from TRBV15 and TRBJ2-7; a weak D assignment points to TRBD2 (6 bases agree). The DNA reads TGTGCCACCAGCAGAGGAGAGGAGGGTATACCCTACGAGCAGTACTTC. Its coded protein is CATSRGEEGIPYEQYF.